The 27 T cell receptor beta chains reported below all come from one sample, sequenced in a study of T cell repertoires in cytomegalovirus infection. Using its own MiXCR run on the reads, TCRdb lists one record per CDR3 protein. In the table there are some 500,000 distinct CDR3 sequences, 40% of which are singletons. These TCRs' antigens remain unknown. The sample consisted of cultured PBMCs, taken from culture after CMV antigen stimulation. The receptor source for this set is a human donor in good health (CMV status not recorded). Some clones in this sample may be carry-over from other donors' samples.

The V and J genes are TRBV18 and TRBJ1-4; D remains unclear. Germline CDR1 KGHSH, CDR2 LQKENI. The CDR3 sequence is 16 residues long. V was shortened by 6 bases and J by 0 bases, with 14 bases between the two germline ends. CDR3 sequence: CASSTGLAATNEKLFF. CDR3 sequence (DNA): TGTGCCAGCTCGACGGGTTTGGCTGCAACTAATGAAAAACTGTTTTTT.

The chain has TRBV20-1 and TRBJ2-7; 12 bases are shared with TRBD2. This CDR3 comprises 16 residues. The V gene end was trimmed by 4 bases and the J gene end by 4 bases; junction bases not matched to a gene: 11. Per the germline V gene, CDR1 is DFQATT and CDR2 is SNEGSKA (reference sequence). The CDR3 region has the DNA TGCAGTGCTACTCGGACTAGCGGGAAAGTTGGGTACGAGCAGTACTTC. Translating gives CSATRTSGKVGYEQYF.

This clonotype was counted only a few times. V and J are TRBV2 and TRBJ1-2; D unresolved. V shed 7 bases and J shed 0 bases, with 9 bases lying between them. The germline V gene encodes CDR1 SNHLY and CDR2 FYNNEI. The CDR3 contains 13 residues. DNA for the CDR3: TGTGCCAGCACAGCAGGACCTAACTATGGCTACACCTTC. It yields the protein CASTAGPNYGYTF.

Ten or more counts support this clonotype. CDR3 protein: CASSFWDRDTEAFF. The CDR3 DNA sequence: TGCGCCAGCAGCTTCTGGGACAGAGACACTGAAGCTTTCTTT. This chain links TRBV5-1 with TRBJ1-1; 7 bases are a match to TRBD1. Germline lookup yields CDR1 SGHRS and CDR2 YFSETQ. Trimming at V came to 2 bases and at J to 3 bases, leaving 4 bases not matched to a gene. This CDR3 contains 14 residues.

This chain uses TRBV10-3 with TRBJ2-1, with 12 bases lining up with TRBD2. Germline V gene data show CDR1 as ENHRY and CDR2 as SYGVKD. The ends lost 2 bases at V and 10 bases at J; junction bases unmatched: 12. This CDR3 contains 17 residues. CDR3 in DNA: TGTGCCATCAGTGAGCATGAACTAGCGGGGGGAAATGGGGAGCAGTTCTTC. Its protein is CAISEHELAGGNGEQFF.

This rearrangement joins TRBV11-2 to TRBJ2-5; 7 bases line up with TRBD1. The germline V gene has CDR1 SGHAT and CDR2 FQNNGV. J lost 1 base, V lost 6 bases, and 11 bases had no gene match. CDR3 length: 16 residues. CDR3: CASRPIQGQTQETQYF. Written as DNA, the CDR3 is TGTGCCAGCAGACCTATTCAGGGACAGACCCAAGAGACCCAGTACTTC.

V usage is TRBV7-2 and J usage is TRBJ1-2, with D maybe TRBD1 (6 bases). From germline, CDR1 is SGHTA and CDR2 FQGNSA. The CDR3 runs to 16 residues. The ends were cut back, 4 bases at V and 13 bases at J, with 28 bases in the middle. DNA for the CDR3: TGTGCCAGCAGCTCCTGGGGTCGACAGGACGAAAACTCTAGCACCTTC. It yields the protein CASSSWGRQDENSSTF.

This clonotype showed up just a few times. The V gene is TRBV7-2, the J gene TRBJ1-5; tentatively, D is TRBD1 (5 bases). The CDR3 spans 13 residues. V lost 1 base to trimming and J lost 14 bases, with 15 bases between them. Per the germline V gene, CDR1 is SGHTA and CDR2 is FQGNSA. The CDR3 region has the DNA TGTGCCAGCAGCTTAGATCAGGGCGGGGTGAAGCATTTT. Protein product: CASSLDQGGVKHF. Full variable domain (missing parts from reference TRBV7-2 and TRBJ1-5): GAGVSQSPSNKVTEKGKDVELRCDPISGHTALYWYRQSLGQGLEFLIYFQGNSAPDKSGLPSDRFSAERTGGSVSTLTIQRTQQEDSAVYLCASSLDQGGVKHFGDGTRLSIL.

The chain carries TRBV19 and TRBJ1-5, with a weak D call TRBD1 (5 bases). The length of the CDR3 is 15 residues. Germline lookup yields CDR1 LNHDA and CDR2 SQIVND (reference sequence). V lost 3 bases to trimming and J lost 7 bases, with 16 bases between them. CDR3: CASSMGGLYSQPQHF. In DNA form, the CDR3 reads TGTGCCAGTAGTATGGGGGGACTCTATTCGCAGCCCCAGCATTTT.

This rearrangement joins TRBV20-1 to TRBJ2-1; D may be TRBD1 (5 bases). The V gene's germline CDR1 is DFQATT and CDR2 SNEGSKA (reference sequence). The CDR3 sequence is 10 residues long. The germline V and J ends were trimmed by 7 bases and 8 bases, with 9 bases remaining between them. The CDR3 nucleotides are TGCAGTGTAGCCAGGGATGAGCAGTTCTTC. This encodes CSVARDEQFF.

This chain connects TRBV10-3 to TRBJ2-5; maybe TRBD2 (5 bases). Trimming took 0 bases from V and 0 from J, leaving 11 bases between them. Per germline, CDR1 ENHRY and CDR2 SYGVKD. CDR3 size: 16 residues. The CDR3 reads CAISESRGSYQETQYF. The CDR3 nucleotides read TGTGCCATCAGTGAGTCTAGAGGGTCGTACCAAGAGACCCAGTACTTC.

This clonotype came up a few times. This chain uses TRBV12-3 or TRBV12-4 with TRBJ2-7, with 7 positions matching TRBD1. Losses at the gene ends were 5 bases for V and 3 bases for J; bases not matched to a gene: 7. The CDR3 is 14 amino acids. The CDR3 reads CASSRQGDNYEQYF. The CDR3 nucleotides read TGTGCCAGCAGTCGACAGGGTGATAACTACGAGCAGTACTTC.

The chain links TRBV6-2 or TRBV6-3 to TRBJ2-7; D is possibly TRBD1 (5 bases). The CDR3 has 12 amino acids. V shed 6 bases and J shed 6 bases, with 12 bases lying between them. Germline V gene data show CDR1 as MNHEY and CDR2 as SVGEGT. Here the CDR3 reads CASSQRGSEQYF. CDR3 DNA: TGTGCCAGCAGCCAAAGGGGCAGCGAGCAGTACTTC.

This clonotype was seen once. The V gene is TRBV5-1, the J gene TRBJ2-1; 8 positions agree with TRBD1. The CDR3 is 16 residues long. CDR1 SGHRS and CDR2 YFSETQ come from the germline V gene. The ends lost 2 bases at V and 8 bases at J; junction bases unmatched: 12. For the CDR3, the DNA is TGCGCCAGCAGCTTACAGGGGGGTAGACAGGGCGATGAGCAGTTCTTC. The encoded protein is CASSLQGGRQGDEQFF. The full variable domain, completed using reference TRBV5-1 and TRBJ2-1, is KAGVTQTPRYLIKTRGQQVTLSCSPISGHRSVSWYQQTPGQGLQFLFEYFSETQRNKGNFPGRFSGRQFSNSRSEMNVSTLELGDSALYLCASSLQGGRQGDEQFFGPGTRLTVL.

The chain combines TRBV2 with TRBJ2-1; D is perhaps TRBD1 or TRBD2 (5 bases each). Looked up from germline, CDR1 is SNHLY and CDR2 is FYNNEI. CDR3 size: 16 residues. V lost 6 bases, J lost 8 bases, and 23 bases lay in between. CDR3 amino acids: CASSEPGRPTRDEQFF. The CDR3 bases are TGTGCCAGCAGCGAACCGGGACGTCCGACGCGAGATGAGCAGTTCTTC.

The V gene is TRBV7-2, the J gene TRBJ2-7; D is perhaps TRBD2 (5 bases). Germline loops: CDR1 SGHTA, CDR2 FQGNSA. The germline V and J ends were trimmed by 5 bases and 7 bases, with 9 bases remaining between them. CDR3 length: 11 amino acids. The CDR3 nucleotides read TGTGCCAGCAGCCGGGAAACAGAGCAGTACTTC. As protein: CASSRETEQYF.

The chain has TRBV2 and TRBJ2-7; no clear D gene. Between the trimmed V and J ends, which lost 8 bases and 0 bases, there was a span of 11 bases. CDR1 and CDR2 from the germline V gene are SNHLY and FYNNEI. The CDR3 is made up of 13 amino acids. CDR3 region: CASRTDLSYEQYF. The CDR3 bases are TGTGCCAGCCGAACGGATCTCTCCTACGAGCAGTACTTC.

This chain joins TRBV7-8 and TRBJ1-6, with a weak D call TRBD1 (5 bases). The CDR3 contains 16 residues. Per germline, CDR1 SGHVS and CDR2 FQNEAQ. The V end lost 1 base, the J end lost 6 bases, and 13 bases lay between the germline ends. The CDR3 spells CASSLGYGGSNSPLHF. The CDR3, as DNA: TGTGCCAGCAGCTTAGGGTATGGGGGAAGTAATTCACCCCTCCACTTT.

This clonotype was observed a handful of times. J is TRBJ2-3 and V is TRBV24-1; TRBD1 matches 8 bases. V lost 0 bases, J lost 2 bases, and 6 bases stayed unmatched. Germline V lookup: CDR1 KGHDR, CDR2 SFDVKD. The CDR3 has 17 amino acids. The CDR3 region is CATSDLVGQGDTDTQYF. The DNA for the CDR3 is TGTGCCACCAGTGATTTGGTAGGACAGGGAGACACAGATACGCAGTATTTT.

The CDR3 loop is CASSSNSGQGRRNTIYF. The CDR3 nucleotides read TGTGCCAGCAGCTCCAACTCTGGACAGGGAAGGAGGAACACCATATATTTT. V is TRBV7-9 and J is TRBJ1-3; TRBD1 agrees at 8 bases. This CDR3 has 17 amino acids. V trimming: 4 bases; J trimming: 7 bases; junction bases outside the gene matches: 15. The germline gives CDR1 SEHNR, CDR2 FQNEAQ (reference sequence).

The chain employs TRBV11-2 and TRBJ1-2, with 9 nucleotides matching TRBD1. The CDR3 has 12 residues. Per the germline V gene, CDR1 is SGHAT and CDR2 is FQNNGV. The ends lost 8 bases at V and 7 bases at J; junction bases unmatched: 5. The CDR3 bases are TGTGCCAGCCAGGGACAGGGCTTTGGCTACACCTTC. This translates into CASQGQGFGYTF.

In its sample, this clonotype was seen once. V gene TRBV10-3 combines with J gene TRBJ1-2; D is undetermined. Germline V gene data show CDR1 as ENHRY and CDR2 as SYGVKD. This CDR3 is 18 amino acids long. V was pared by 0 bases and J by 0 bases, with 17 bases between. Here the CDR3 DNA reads TGTGCCATCAGTGAGTCGATGATTGTACGGAACACTAACTATGGCTACACCTTC. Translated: CAISESMIVRNTNYGYTF.

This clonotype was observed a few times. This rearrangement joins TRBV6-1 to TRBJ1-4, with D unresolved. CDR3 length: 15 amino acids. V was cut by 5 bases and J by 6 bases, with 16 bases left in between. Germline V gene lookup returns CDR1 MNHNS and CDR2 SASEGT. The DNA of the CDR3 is TGTGCCAGCAGTTCGGCCTGGGCGAAGGATGAAAAACTGTTTTTT. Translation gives CASSSAWAKDEKLFF.

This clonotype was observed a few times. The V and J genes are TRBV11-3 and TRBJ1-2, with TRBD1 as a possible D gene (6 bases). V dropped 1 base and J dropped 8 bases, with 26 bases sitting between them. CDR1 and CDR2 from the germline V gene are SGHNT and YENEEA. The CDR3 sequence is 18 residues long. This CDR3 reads CASSLAHRQGRRWRGYTF. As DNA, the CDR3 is TGTGCCAGCAGCTTAGCTCATCGGCAGGGGAGGCGATGGAGGGGCTACACCTTC. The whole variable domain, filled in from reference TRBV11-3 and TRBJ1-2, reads EAGVVQSPRYKIIEKKQPVAFWCNPISGHNTLYWYLQNLGQGPELLIRYENEEAVDDSQLPKDRFSAERLKGVDSTLKIQPAELGDSAVYLCASSLAHRQGRRWRGYTFGSGTRLTVV.

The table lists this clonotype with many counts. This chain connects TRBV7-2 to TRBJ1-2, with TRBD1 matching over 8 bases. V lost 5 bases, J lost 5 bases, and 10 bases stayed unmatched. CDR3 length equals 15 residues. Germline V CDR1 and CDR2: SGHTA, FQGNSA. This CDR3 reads CASSPRTGQGYGYTF. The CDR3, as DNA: TGTGCCAGCAGCCCCCGGACAGGGCAGGGGTATGGCTACACCTTC.

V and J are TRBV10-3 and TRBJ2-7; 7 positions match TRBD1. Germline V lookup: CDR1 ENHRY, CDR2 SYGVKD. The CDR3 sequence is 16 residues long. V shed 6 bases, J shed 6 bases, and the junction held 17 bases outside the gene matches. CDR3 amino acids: CAISSGTVGHRGEQYF. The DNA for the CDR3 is TGTGCCATCAGCTCCGGGACAGTCGGGCACCGGGGCGAGCAGTACTTC.

CDR3 sequence (DNA): TGTGCCAGCAGTTTCCCCGGGAAAGGCTACACCTTC. Translated: CASSFPGKGYTF. The chain couples TRBV28 to TRBJ1-2; D unresolved. Germline V gene data show CDR1 as MDHEN and CDR2 as SYDVKM. The CDR3 is 12 amino acids. With 3 bases removed from V and 8 bases from J, the gap between germline ends came to 10 bases.